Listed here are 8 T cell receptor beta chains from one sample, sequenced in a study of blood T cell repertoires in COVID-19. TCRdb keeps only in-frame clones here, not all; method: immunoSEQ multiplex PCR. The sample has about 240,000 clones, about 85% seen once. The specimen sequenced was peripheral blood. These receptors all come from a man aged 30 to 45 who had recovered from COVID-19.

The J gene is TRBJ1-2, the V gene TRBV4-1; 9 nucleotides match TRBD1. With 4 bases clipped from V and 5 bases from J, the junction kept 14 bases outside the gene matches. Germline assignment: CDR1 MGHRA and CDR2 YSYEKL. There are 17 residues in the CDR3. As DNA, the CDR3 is TGCGCCAGCAGCCGCCCCCTCCCGGGACAGGGATTGTATGGCTACACCTTC. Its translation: CASSRPLPGQGLYGYTF.

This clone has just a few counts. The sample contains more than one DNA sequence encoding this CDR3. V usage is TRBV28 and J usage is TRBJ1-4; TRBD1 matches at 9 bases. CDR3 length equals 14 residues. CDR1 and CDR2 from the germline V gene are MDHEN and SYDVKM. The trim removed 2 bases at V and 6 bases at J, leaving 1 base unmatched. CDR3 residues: CASSLGQGYEKLFF. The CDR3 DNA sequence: TGTGCCAGCAGTTTAGGACAGGGGTATGAAAAACTGTTTTTT.

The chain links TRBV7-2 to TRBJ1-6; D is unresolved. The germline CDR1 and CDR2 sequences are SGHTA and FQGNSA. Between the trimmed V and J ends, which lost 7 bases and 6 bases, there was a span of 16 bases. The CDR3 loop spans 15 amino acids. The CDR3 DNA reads TGTGCCAGCAATCACGGGGTCACGGGTAATTCACCCCTCCACTTT. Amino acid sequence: CASNHGVTGNSPLHF.

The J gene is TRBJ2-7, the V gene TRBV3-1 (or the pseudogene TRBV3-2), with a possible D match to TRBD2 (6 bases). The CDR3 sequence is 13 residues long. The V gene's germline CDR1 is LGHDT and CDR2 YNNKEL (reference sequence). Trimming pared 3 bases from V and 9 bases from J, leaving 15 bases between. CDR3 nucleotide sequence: TGTGCCAGCAGCCAGCGGGGTGAGGGTCGGCAGTACGTC. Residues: CASSQRGEGRQYV.

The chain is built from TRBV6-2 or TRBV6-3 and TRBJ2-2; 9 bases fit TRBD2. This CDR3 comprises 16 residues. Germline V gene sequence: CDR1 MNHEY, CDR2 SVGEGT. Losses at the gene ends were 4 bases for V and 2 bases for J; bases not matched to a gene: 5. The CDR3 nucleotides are TGTGCCAGCAGTTTGGTAGCGGGGGCCAACACCGGGGAGCTGTTTTTT. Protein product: CASSLVAGANTGELFF.

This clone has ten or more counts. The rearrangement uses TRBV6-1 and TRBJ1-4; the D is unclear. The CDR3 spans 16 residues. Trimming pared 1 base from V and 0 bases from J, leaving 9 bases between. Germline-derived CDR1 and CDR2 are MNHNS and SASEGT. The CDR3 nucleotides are TGTGCCAGCAGTGAAGTAGCGTTAACAACTAATGAAAAACTGTTTTTT. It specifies CASSEVALTTNEKLFF.

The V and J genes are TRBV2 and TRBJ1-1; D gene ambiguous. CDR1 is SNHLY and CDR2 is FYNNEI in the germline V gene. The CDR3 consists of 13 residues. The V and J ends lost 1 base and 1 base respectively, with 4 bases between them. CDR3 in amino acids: CASSEGGNTEAFF. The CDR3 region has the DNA TGTGCCAGCAGTGAAGGCGGGAACACTGAAGCTTTCTTT.

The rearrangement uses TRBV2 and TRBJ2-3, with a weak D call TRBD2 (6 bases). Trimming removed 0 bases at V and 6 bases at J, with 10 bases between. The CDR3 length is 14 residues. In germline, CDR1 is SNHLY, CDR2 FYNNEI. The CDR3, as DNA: TGTGCCAGCAGTGAAGCGGGACTGGTCGATACGCAGTATTTT. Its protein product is CASSEAGLVDTQYF.